These 21 T cell receptor beta chains came from one sample sequenced in a study of graft-versus-host responses after intestinal transplantation. Measured with immunoSEQ multiplex PCR; TCRdb has only the in-frame clones, and not every one. The sample contains about 120,000 clones, 90% of which appear only once. No antigen is known for these receptors. Material: unstimulated CD4+ T cells sorted from spleen or lymph node cells, obtained before intestinal transplant. The source of these receptors is a human donor who received an intestinal transplant.

This rearrangement joins TRBV7-6 to TRBJ2-7; no clear D gene. CDR1 and CDR2 from the germline V gene are SGHVS and FNYEAQ. CDR3 length equals 16 residues. V was cut by 1 base and J by 5 bases, with 18 bases left in between. CDR3 region: CASSLGTKPALHEQYF. The CDR3 DNA follows: TGTGCCAGCAGCTTAGGTACCAAACCCGCGCTCCACGAGCAGTACTTC.

This sequence joins TRBV27 and TRBJ1-5; 11 positions agree with TRBD1. V shed 5 bases and J 4 bases; nucleotides not matched to a gene: 4. There are 15 residues in the CDR3. Germline CDR1 reads MNHEY; CDR2 reads SMNVEV (reference sequence). CDR3 DNA sequence: TGTGCCAGCAGTGGACAGGGGGCTGGGAATCAGCCCCAGCATTTT. This gives the protein CASSGQGAGNQPQHF.

The V call is TRBV11-2, the J call TRBJ1-6; 7 bases map to TRBD1. V was clipped by 3 bases and J by 1 base; unmatched bases: 12. CDR1 and CDR2 from the germline V gene are SGHAT and FQNNGV. This CDR3 is built from 19 residues. CDR3 sequence reads: CASSFRSGGSRSYNSPLHF. In DNA form, the CDR3 reads TGTGCCAGCAGCTTTCGGTCAGGGGGTTCTCGGTCCTATAATTCACCCCTCCACTTT.

A remark on this clone: This CDR3 is also generated by other DNA sequences in the sample. This chain uses TRBV5-1 with TRBJ2-1; 8 nucleotides line up with TRBD2. Germline-derived CDR1 and CDR2 are SGHRS and YFSETQ. J gave up 3 bases and V 5 bases, and 7 bases lay outside the gene matches. There are 15 residues in the CDR3. Written as DNA, the CDR3 is TGCGCCAGCAGTCCCCTAGCGGGTAGCTACAATGAGCAGTTCTTC. Its translation: CASSPLAGSYNEQFF.

This clone is a singleton in its sample. V usage is TRBV4-3 and J usage is TRBJ2-7; D unresolved. Germline CDR1 LGHNA, CDR2 YSLEER. V was shortened by 0 bases and J by 1 base, with 13 bases between the two germline ends. This CDR3 is 16 amino acids long. This CDR3 reads CASSQDAATVSYEQYF. CDR3 nucleotide sequence: TGCGCCAGCAGCCAAGATGCGGCGACGGTATCCTACGAGCAGTACTTC.

This clone has a single count. This CDR3 is CASSVGGGADSYEQYF. In nucleotides, the CDR3 is TGTGCCAGCAGCGTAGGAGGAGGGGCGGATTCATACGAGCAGTACTTC. V usage is TRBV9 and J usage is TRBJ2-5; tentatively, D is TRBD2 (6 bases). The J call may not be correct, given that the DNA end is closer to TRBJ2-7. CDR3 length: 16 residues. CDR1 is SGDLS, CDR2 YYNGEE, per germline.

V and J are TRBV29-1 and TRBJ1-2; tentative D call: TRBD1 (5 bases). V shed 0 bases and J shed 4 bases, with 12 bases lying between them. Per the germline V gene, CDR1 is SQVTM and CDR2 is ANQGSEA. The CDR3 consists of 14 residues. CDR3 protein: CSVEDGGLGYGYTF. The CDR3 DNA sequence: TGCAGCGTTGAAGACGGGGGGTTGGGCTATGGCTACACCTTC.

The J gene is TRBJ2-3, the V gene TRBV28; 11 bases match TRBD2. Germline V lookup: CDR1 MDHEN, CDR2 SYDVKM. The CDR3 runs 15 residues. The trim removed 5 bases at V and 4 bases at J, leaving 5 bases unmatched. CDR3 DNA: TGTGCCAGCAGTGTAGCGGGAGGGAGGGCAGATACGCAGTATTTT. This translates into CASSVAGGRADTQYF.

V and J are TRBV2 and TRBJ2-3; 8 bases line up with TRBD2. The CDR3 contains 15 residues. Germline CDR1 SNHLY, CDR2 FYNNEI. With V trimmed by 5 bases and J by 1 base, 5 bases remained unmatched. CDR3 sequence reads: CASSRPGGGTDTQYF. CDR3 DNA sequence: TGTGCCAGCAGTAGACCGGGGGGGGGCACAGATACGCAGTATTTT.

The table lists this clone with a count of one. The rearrangement joins TRBV10-3 to TRBJ2-5; TRBD2 matches at 11 bases. J lost 0 bases, V lost 0 bases, and 3 bases had no gene match. Germline V lookup: CDR1 ENHRY, CDR2 SYGVKD. The length of the CDR3 is 17 residues. In nucleotides, the CDR3 is TGTGCCATCAGTGAGTCACTAGCGGGAGTGTACCAAGAGACCCAGTACTTC. The encoded protein is CAISESLAGVYQETQYF.

The CDR3 sequence: CASSFSGGYGYTF. The CDR3 bases are TGTGCCAGCAGCTTCTCCGGGGGCTATGGCTACACCTTC. The chain employs TRBV5-4 and TRBJ1-2; tentatively, D is TRBD1 (5 bases). V was clipped by 2 bases and J by 4 bases, with 9 bases between them. The CDR3 totals 13 residues. The germline V gene encodes CDR1 SGHNT and CDR2 YYREEE (reference sequence).

This chain connects TRBV5-1 to TRBJ2-7; 8 bases fit TRBD1. This CDR3 is 14 amino acids long. Trimming cost V 3 bases and J 4 bases; bases outside gene matches: 6. Germline-derived CDR1 and CDR2 are SGHRS and YFSETQ. CDR3 residues: CASSSDREQYEQYF. CDR3 bases: TGCGCCAGCAGCTCGGACAGGGAGCAATACGAGCAGTACTTC.

The CDR3 loop reads CASSPDRGGYTF. As DNA, the CDR3 is TGTGCCAGCAGCCCCGACAGGGGTGGCTACACCTTC. The V gene is TRBV11-2, the J gene TRBJ1-2, with 8 nucleotides matching TRBD1. Per the germline V gene, CDR1 is SGHAT and CDR2 is FQNNGV. This CDR3 is built from 12 residues. J gave up 7 bases and V 5 bases, and 3 bases lay outside the gene matches.

The rearrangement uses TRBV9 and TRBJ1-5, with TRBD1 matching 7 bases. V lost 4 bases, J lost 5 bases, and 3 bases stayed unmatched. Germline V gene sequence: CDR1 SGDLS, CDR2 YYNGEE. The CDR3 has 13 amino acids. The CDR3 DNA is TGTGCCAGCAGCAGCAGGGGGGATCAGCCCCAGCATTTT. It encodes CASSSRGDQPQHF.

The chain carries TRBV9 and TRBJ2-7; D not resolved. Trimming shortened V by 4 bases and J by 3 bases, and 20 bases separated the two germline ends. This CDR3 is 16 amino acids long. Per germline, CDR1 SGDLS and CDR2 YYNGEE. As DNA, the CDR3 is TGTGCCAGCAGCCCCAGGCAGGCAGGCGCTATCTACGAGCAGTACTTC. Amino acids: CASSPRQAGAIYEQYF.

This sequence joins TRBV6-5 and TRBJ2-3, with D perhaps matching TRBD1 (5 bases). V was pared by 4 bases and J by 0 bases, with 8 bases between. CDR1 and CDR2 (germline): MNHEY, SVGAGI. The length of the CDR3 is 14 residues. The CDR3, as DNA: TGTGCCAGCAGTTCTCCAGGGAGCACAGATACGCAGTATTTT. Amino acid sequence: CASSSPGSTDTQYF.

V gene TRBV6-5 combines with J gene TRBJ1-1; D might be TRBD1 (6 bases). Germline CDR1 is MNHEY and CDR2 is SVGAGI. The CDR3 contains 13 residues. The germline V and J ends were trimmed by 4 bases and 5 bases, with 11 bases remaining between them. For the CDR3, the DNA is TGTGCCAGCAGTTTAAACAGGGTTACTGAAGCTTTCTTT. Its protein is CASSLNRVTEAFF.

The chain has TRBV5-4 and TRBJ2-1; TRBD2 aligns across 9 bases. The CDR3 sequence is 15 residues long. Germline values: CDR1 SGHNT, CDR2 YYREEE (reference sequence). The V gene end was trimmed by 6 bases and the J gene end by 6 bases; junction bases not matched to a gene: 10. The CDR3 nucleotides are TGTGCCAGCACCCCCATCCTAGCGGGGCTCAATGAGCAGTTCTTC. Protein: CASTPILAGLNEQFF.

V and J are TRBV18 and TRBJ1-2, with D unresolved. CDR3 length equals 15 residues. Germline CDR1 and CDR2: KGHSH and LQKENI. Trimming removed 1 base from V and 0 bases from J, with 9 bases in between. CDR3 sequence (DNA): TGTGCCAGCTCACCACAAGAGGCGGCTAACTATGGCTACACCTTC. This codes for CASSPQEAANYGYTF.

V gene TRBV7-2 combines with J gene TRBJ2-3; 15 positions match TRBD2. Per the germline V gene, CDR1 is SGHTA and CDR2 is FQGNSA. With 1 base clipped from V and 4 bases from J, the junction kept 6 bases outside the gene matches. There are 18 residues in the CDR3. CDR3 region: CASSLVGTSGRTADTQYF. The CDR3 nucleotides are TGTGCCAGCAGCTTAGTGGGGACTAGCGGGAGGACCGCAGATACGCAGTATTTT.

In its sample, this clone was seen once. The rearrangement uses TRBV6-5 and TRBJ1-1; maybe TRBD1 (6 bases). The CDR3 is 12 residues long. The germline V gene has CDR1 MNHEY and CDR2 SVGAGI. Trimming removed 11 bases at V and 8 bases at J, with 18 bases between. The CDR3, as DNA: TGTGCCGCTATTTCGACCGGGACAGAAGCTTTCTTT. It yields the protein CAAISTGTEAFF.